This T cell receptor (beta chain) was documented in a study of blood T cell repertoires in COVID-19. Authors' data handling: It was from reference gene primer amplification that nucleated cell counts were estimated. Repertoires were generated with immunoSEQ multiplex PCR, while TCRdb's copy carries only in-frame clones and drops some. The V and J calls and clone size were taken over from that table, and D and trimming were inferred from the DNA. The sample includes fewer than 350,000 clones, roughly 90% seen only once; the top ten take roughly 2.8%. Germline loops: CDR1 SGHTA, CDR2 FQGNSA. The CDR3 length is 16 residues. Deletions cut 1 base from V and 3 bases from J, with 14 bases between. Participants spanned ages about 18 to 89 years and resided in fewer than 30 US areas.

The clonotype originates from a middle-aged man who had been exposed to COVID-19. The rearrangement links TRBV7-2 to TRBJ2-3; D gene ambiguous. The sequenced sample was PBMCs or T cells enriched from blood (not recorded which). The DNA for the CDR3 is TGTGCCAGCAGCTTAGGCCATTCGGTTTGGACAGATACGCAGTATTTT. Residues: CASSLGHSVWTDTQYF.